This T cell receptor beta chain was captured by sequencing in a study of radiotherapy plus CTLA-4 blockade in lung cancer. About the research overall: For 18% of patients, objective responses occurred, and around 34% had disease control.

Points from the study as a whole: Radiotherapy was combined with ipilimumab, and tumor-derived TCR clones then expanded in blood.

Sequencing used immunoSEQ multiplex PCR; TCRdb keeps in-frame clones, though not all of them. The data hold 80,000 to 100,000 clones, with roughly 74% observed a single time. A note on this clone: Its target is not known. This sample includes further DNA sequences coding for the same CDR3.

Sequenced here: peripheral blood, sampled from a patient treated with radiotherapy plus ipilimumab. The source of this sequence is a human donor with non-small cell lung cancer who had a partial response to radiotherapy plus ipilimumab. Some clones in this sample may be carry-over from other donors' samples.

The chain's CDR3 is CASSISGPGNTIYF. The CDR3 nucleotides are TGTGCCAGTAGTATATCTGGGCCCGGAAACACCATATATTTT. This rearrangement joins TRBV19 to TRBJ1-3; D uncertain. Germline V gene lookup returns CDR1 LNHDA and CDR2 SQIVND (reference sequence). The CDR3 contains 14 residues. Trimming shortened V by 2 bases and J by 4 bases, and 9 bases separated the two germline ends.